One sample yielded the 5 T cell receptor beta chains listed below, sequenced in a study of T cells in localized non-small cell lung cancer. Only in-frame clones appear in the TCRdb table, and some are missing; sequencing was by immunoSEQ multiplex PCR. The profile shows more than 9,000 clones, around two fifths of them singletons. Specimen: lymph node tissue, collected before any cancer treatment. These TCRs come from a woman aged 35-75 years with stage I lung adenocarcinoma.

The chain has TRBV6-8 and TRBJ2-7; D gene ambiguous. V was clipped by 6 bases and J by 9 bases, with 18 bases between them. The length of the CDR3 is 13 residues. Per germline, CDR1 MNHGY and CDR2 SAAAGT. CDR3 sequence reads: CASSPSTETMQYF. In nucleotides, the CDR3 is TGTGCCAGCAGCCCCTCTACTGAAACGATGCAGTACTTC.

The V call is TRBV18, the J call TRBJ1-2; D ambiguous. This CDR3 region has 13 residues. CDR1 KGHSH and CDR2 LQKENI come from the germline V gene. V lost 1 base to trimming and J lost 7 bases, with 10 bases between them. The CDR3 bases are TGTGCCAGCTCACCACGGGAGCAGTTTGGCTACACCTTC. Translated: CASSPREQFGYTF.

The rearrangement uses TRBV29-1 and TRBJ2-5, with 8 bases lining up with TRBD1. Germline CDR1 and CDR2: SQVTM and ANQGSEA. The V and J ends lost 4 bases and 4 bases, in that order; junction bases with no gene match: 5. CDR3 length: 13 amino acids. CDR3 bases: TGCAGCGTTGCCCAGGGGGCGCGAGAGACCCAGTACTTC. Its protein is CSVAQGARETQYF.

The genes are TRBV18 and TRBJ1-1; 8 bases align to TRBD1. J gave up 8 bases and V 2 bases, and 1 base lay outside the gene matches. From germline, CDR1 is KGHSH and CDR2 LQKENI. CDR3 length: 12 residues. CDR3 bases: TGTGCCAGCTCACCAAGACAGGGGGAAGCTTTCTTT. Residues: CASSPRQGEAFF.

The V gene is TRBV12-5, the J gene TRBJ1-1, with TRBD1 as a possible D gene (6 bases). The CDR3 sequence is 15 residues long. V was cut by 0 bases and J by 4 bases, with 12 bases left in between. Germline values: CDR1 LGHNT, CDR2 FRNRAP. CDR3 in amino acids: CASGLVQGRVTEAFF. Here the CDR3 DNA reads TGTGCTAGTGGTTTGGTACAGGGCAGGGTCACTGAAGCTTTCTTT.